The following is a T cell receptor (beta chain) sequence with its context. There are 16 residues in the CDR3. The data were produced by immunoSEQ multiplex PCR, yet TCRdb's version contains in-frame clones alone and is incomplete. The data show around 100,000 clones, over 75% seen once. This sample is part of a study of control samples from healthy donors and cancer patients. The sequencing sample was made of blood. This chain links TRBV21-1 with TRBJ2-2; the table's D call of TRBD1 was not tested on the DNA. TRBV21-1 is an annotated pseudogene. The sequence came from a woman in her forties or fifties in good health. CDR3 residues: CAIALGWDTNTGELFF. The DNA for the CDR3 is TGTGCCATCGCCCTTGGGTGGGACACGAACACCGGGGAGCTGTTTTTT.